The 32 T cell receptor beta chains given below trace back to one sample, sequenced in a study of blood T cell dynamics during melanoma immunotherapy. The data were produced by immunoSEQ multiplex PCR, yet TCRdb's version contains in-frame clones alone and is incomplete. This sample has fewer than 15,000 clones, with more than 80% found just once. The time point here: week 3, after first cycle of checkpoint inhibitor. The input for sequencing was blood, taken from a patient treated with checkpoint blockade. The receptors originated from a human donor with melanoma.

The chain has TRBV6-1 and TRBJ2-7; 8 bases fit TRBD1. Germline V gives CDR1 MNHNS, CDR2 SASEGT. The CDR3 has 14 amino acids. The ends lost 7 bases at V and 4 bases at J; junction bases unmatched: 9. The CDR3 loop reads CASKAAGGWYEQYF. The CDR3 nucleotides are TGTGCCAGCAAGGCGGCAGGGGGCTGGTACGAGCAGTACTTC.

The CDR3 loop is CASSLTGTYHGYTF. In DNA, the CDR3 is TGTGCCAGCAGCTTAACCGGGACGTATCATGGCTACACCTTC. J is TRBJ1-2 and V is TRBV7-2; weak D call: TRBD1 (5 bases). The length of the CDR3 is 14 residues. V shed 2 bases and J shed 6 bases, with 13 bases lying between them. The germline gives CDR1 SGHTA, CDR2 FQGNSA.

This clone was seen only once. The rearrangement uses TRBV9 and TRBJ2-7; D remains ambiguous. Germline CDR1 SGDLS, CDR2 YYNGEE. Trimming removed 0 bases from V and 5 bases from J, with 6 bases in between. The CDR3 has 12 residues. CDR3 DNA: TGTGCCAGCAGCGTAGGGGTGAACGAGCAGTACTTC. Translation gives CASSVGVNEQYF.

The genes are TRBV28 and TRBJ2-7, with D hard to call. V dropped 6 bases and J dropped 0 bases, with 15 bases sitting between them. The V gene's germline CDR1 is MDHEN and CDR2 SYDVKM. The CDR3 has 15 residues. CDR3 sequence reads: CASSPDTSNSYEQYF. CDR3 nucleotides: TGTGCCAGCAGCCCCGACACCTCCAACTCCTACGAGCAGTACTTC. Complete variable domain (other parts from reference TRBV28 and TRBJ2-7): DVKVTQSSRYLVKRTGEKVFLECVQDMDHENMFWYRQDPGLGLRLIYFSYDVKMKEKGDIPEGYSVSREKKERFSLILESASTNQTSMYLCASSPDTSNSYEQYFGPGTRLTVT.

This chain's CDR3 is CASSLAWTSTYEQYF. CDR3 coding DNA: TGTGCCAGCAGTTTAGCCTGGACGTCCACCTACGAGCAGTACTTC. The V call is TRBV27, the J call TRBJ2-7; D is ambiguous. Germline V gene lookup returns CDR1 MNHEY and CDR2 SMNVEV (reference sequence). Trimming left V 2 bases short and J 2 bases short, with 13 bases between. The CDR3 consists of 15 residues.

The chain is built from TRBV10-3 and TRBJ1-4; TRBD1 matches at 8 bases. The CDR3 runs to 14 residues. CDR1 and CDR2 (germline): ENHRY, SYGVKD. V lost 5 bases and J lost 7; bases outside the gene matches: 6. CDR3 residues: CAISLTGAREKLFF. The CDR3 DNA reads TGTGCCATCAGTTTGACAGGGGCTCGTGAAAAACTGTTTTTT.

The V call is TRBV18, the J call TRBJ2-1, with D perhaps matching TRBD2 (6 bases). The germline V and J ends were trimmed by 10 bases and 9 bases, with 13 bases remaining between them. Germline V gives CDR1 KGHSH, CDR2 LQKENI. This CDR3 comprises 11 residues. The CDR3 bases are TGTGCCACCGGTAGCGGAGGTGAGCAGTTCTTC. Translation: CATGSGGEQFF.

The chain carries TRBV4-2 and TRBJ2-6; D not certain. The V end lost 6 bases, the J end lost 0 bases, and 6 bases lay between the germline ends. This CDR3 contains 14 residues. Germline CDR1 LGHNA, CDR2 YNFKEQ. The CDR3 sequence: CASRGNSGANVLTF. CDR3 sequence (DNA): TGTGCCAGCAGAGGTAACTCTGGGGCCAACGTCCTGACTTTC.

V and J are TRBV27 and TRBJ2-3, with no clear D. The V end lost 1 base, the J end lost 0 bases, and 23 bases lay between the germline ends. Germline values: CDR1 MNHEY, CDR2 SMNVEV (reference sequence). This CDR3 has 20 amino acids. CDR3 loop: CASSLLNSVSLDGSTDTQYF. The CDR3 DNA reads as TGTGCCAGCAGTTTATTGAACTCCGTAAGCTTAGACGGCAGCACAGATACGCAGTATTTT.

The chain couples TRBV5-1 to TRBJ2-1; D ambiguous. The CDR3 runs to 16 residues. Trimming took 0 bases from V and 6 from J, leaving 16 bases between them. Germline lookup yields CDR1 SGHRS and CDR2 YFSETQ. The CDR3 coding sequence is TGCGCCAGCAGCTTGGATCGGCGGACCTATTTCAATGAGCAGTTCTTC. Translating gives CASSLDRRTYFNEQFF.

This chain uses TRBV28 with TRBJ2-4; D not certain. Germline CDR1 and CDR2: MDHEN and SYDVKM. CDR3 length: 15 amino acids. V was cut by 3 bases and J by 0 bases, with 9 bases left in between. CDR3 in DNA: TGTGCCAGCAGTTTGCCCGGTTCAGCCAAAAACATTCAGTACTTC. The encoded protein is CASSLPGSAKNIQYF.

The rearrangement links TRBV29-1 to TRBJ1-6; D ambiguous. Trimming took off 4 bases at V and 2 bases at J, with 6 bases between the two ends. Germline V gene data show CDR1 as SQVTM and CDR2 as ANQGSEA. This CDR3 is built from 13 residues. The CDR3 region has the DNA TGCAGCGTTGGCCAGGCCTATAATTCACCCCTCCACTTT. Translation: CSVGQAYNSPLHF.

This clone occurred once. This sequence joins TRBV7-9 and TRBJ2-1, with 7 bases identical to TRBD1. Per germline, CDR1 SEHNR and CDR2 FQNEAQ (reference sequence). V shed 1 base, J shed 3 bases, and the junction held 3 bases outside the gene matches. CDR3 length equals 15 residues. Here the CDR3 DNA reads TGTGCCAGCAGCTTAGGGCAGGGGGTCTACAATGAGCAGTTCTTC. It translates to CASSLGQGVYNEQFF.

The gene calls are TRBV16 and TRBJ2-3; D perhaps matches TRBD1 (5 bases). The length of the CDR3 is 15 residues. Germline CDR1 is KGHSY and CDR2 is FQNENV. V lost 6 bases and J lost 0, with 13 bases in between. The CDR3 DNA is TGTGCCAGCAGTCGACAGAGCTCTAGCACAGATACGCAGTATTTT. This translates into CASSRQSSSTDTQYF.

Here the CDR3 DNA reads TGTGCCTGGAGTCGAGCGGGCGTGTCCTACGAGCAGTACTTC. Its protein is CAWSRAGVSYEQYF. The chain joins TRBV30 to TRBJ2-7; TRBD2 is a possible D gene (6 bases). Germline V gene lookup returns CDR1 GTSNPN and CDR2 SVGIG (reference sequence). This CDR3 contains 14 residues. V lost 2 bases and J 1 base, leaving 12 bases between the germline ends.

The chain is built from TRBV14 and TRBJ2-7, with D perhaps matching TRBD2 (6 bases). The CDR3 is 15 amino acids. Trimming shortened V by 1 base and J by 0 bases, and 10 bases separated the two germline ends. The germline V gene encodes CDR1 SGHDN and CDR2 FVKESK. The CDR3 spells CASSQGAGYSYEQYF. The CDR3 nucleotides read TGTGCCAGCAGCCAAGGGGCGGGGTACTCCTACGAGCAGTACTTC.

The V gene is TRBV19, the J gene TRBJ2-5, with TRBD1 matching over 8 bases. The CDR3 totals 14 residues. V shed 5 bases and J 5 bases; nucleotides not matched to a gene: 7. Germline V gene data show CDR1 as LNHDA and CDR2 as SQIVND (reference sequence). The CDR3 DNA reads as TGTGCCAGTAGTGCCGGACAGGGTCGGGAGACCCAGTACTTC. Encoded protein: CASSAGQGRETQYF.

Here the CDR3 reads CASSLPGRQNTGELFF. Written as DNA, the CDR3 is TGTGCCAGCAGTCTACCGGGACGGCAGAACACCGGGGAGCTGTTTTTT. The chain has TRBV28 and TRBJ2-2; D is tentatively TRBD1 or TRBD2 (5 bases each). The CDR3 runs 16 residues. V was cut by 5 bases and J by 1 base, with 14 bases left in between. Germline V gives CDR1 MDHEN, CDR2 SYDVKM.

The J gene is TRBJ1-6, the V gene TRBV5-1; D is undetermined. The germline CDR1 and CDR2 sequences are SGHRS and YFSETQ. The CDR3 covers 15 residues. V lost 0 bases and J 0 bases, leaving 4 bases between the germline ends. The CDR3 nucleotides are TGCGCCAGCAGCTTGGACACCTCCTATAATTCACCCCTCCACTTT. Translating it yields CASSLDTSYNSPLHF.

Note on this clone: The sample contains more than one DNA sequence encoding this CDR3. CDR3 in amino acids: CATSRDRESYEQYF. The CDR3, as DNA: TGTGCCACCAGCAGGGACAGGGAGAGCTACGAGCAGTACTTC. The rearrangement links TRBV15 to TRBJ2-7; 8 bases map to TRBD1. The CDR3 contains 14 residues. Germline V gene data show CDR1 as LNHNV and CDR2 as YYDKDF (reference sequence). Losses at the gene ends were 3 bases for V and 3 bases for J; bases not matched to a gene: 4.

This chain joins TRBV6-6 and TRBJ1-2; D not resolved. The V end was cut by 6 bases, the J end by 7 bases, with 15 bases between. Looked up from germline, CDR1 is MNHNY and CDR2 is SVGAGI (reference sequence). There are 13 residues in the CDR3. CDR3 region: CASSSGPAAGYTF. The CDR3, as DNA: TGTGCCAGCAGCTCGGGCCCCGCGGCTGGCTACACCTTC.

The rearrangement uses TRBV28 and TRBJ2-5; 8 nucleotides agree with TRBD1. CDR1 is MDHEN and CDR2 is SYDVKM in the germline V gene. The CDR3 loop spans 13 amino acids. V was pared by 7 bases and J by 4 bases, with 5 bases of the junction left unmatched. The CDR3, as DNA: TGTGCCAGCAACAGACAGGGGCGAGAGACCCAGTACTTC. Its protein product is CASNRQGRETQYF.

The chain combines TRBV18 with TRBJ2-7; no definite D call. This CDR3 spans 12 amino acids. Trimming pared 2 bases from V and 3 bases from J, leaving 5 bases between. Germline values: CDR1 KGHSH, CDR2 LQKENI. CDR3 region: CASSPGDYEQYF. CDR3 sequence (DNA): TGTGCCAGCTCACCAGGGGACTACGAGCAGTACTTC.

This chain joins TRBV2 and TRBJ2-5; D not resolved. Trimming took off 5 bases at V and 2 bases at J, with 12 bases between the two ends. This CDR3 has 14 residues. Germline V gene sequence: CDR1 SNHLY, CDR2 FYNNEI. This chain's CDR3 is CASSLRQTQETQYF. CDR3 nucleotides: TGTGCCAGCAGTCTCAGACAAACACAAGAGACCCAGTACTTC.

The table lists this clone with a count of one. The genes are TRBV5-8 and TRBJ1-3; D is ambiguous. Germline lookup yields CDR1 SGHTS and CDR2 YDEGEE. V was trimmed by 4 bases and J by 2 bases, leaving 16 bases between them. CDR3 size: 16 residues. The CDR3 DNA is TGTGCCAGCAGCCTATCCTCGCCTTTTGCTGGAAACACCATATATTTT. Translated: CASSLSSPFAGNTIYF.

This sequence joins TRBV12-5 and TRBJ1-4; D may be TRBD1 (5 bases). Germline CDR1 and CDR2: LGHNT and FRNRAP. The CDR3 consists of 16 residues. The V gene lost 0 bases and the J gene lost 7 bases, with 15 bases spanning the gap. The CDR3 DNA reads TGTGCTAGTGGTTTGGTACGGGGCCCCGGGGCTGAAAAACTGTTTTTT. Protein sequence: CASGLVRGPGAEKLFF.

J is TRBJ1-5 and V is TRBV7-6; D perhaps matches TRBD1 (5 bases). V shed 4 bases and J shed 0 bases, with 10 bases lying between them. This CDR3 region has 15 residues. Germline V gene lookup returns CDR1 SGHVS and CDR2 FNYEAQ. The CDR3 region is CASSSGRHSNQPQHF. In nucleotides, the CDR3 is TGTGCCAGCAGCTCGGGACGGCATAGCAATCAGCCCCAGCATTTT.

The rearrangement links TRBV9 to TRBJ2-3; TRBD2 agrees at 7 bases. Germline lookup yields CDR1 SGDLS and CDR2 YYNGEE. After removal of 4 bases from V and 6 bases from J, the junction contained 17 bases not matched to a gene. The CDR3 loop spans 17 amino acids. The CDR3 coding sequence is TGTGCCAGCAGCCCCCGATCTCGACTAGCAGAGACGGATACGCAGTATTTT. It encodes CASSPRSRLAETDTQYF.

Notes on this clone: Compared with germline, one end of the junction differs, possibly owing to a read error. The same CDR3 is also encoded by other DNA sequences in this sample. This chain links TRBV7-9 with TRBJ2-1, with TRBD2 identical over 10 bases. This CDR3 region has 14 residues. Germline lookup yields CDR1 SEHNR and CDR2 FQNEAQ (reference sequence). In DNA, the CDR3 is TGTGCCAGCAGCCTAGCGGGAGCAGTTAATGAGCAGTTCTTC. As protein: CASSLAGAVNEQFF.

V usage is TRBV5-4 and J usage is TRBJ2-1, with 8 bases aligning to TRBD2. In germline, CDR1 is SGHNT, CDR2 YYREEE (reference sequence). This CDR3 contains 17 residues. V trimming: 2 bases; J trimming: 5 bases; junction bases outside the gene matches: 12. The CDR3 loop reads CASSFNTGTRGHNEQFF. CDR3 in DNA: TGTGCCAGCAGCTTCAACACCGGGACTAGAGGACACAATGAGCAGTTCTTC.

The CDR3 nucleotides read TGTGCCAGCGGGGCTGAAGAATACAATGAGCAGTTCTTC. It specifies CASGAEEYNEQFF. This chain links TRBV6-1 with TRBJ2-1; perhaps TRBD1 as D (5 bases). Germline V gene lookup returns CDR1 MNHNS and CDR2 SASEGT. The length of the CDR3 is 13 residues. Between the trimmed V and J ends, which lost 8 bases and 4 bases, there was a span of 12 bases.

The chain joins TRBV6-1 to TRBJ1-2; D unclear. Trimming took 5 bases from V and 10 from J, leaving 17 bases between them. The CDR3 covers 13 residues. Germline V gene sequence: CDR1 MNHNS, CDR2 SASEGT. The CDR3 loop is CASSPSAVGDYTF. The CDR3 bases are TGTGCCAGCAGTCCCTCCGCGGTCGGGGACTACACCTTC.